This T cell receptor beta chain was obtained from a study of T-cell memory formation after mild COVID-19. Study-level background: Clusters of TCRs were largely donor specific.

Turning to this clonotype: The antigen is not known.

The study, taken as a whole, reports: SARS-CoV-2 specificity of second-wave clones peaking day 37 was unconfirmed. Largely, contracting CD4+ clones fell within CM and EM, and contracting CD8+ clones within EMRA.

CDR3 length equals 15 residues. The V and J ends lost 2 bases and 4 bases respectively, with 13 bases between them. In germline, CDR1 is SGHTA, CDR2 FQGTGA. After 5'RACE with constant-segment primers, TCR alpha and TCR beta cDNA libraries carrying sample barcodes and UMIs were obtained. TCRdb independently ran MiXCR on the 5' RACE reads; one entry per CDR3 protein. The sample records 360,000 or so distinct CDR3 sequences, approximately 27% being singletons. The chain couples TRBV7-3 to TRBJ2-3; D is unresolved. This receptor was identified in an adult woman who had mild COVID-19 (a few samples of this study predate the infection). Cell type and time point are not known. Sequenced material: PBMCs or a T cell subset sorted from them (not recorded which). The CDR3: CASSLVVQAADTQYF. In DNA form, the CDR3 reads TGTGCCAGCAGCTTAGTGGTTCAGGCCGCAGATACGCAGTATTTT. Full variable domain (rest looked up from reference TRBV7-3 and TRBJ2-3): GAGVSQTPSNKVTEKGKYVELRCDPISGHTALYWYRQSLGQGPEFLIYFQGTGAADDSGLPNDRFFAVRPEGSVSTLKIQRTERGDSAVYLCASSLVVQAADTQYFGPGTRLTVL.